This T cell receptor (beta chain) was found in a study of tumor-infiltrating lymphocytes in primary liver carcinoma. This CDR3 is 16 amino acids long. Germline lookup yields CDR1 MNHNY and CDR2 SVGAGI (reference sequence). With respect to this clonotype: Its specificity is unknown. Germline and junction disagree at one end, which may indicate a read error.

Bulk tissue was left unsorted, and RNA and DNA were co-extracted from about 19-30 mg of it. Using a constant-region primer together with ProtoScript II reverse transcriptase, TCR beta cDNA was made from around 500 ng of total RNA. Libraries covering TCR beta were generated through three nested multiplex PCR rounds (using a slightly modified ARM-PCR). The first two PCR rounds used TRBV1-TRBV30 primers with a Cbeta primer, 9 to 10 cycles each. TCRdb itself ran the multiplex PCR reads through MiXCR, one entry per CDR3 protein. The table has 100,000 to 120,000 distinct CDR3 sequences, roughly 80% seen once. Study-level findings and limits: Only around 7.5-24% of top clones occurred in all five tumor regions.

V and J are TRBV6-6 and TRBJ1-1; D gene uncertain. The sequence was obtained from a man aged 40-55 years with primary liver carcinoma and hepatitis B virus infection. The material sequenced was liver tumor tissue from sampling region 3. Subset of the sample: tumor region T3, left-lateral pole. The CDR3 DNA reads TGTGCCAGCAGTTACAGGCCCGTCACCATGAACACTGAAGCTCTCTTT. It specifies CASSYRPVTMNTEALF.